Included here is one T cell receptor (beta chain) sequence, with context. Its cognate antigen is unknown. Some clones are missing from TCRdb's copy, which holds only in-frame ones; the method was immunoSEQ multiplex PCR. The repertoire holds 80,000 to 90,000 clones, with about 91% as singletons. During the collection period, no donor immune events like infections were recorded. The sample is drawn from a study of identifying expanded T cells in peripheral blood. Trimming stripped 7 bases from V and 3 bases from J, with 10 bases between. The CDR3 consists of 12 residues. CDR1 is SGHTA, CDR2 FQGNSA, per germline. Study-wide results and caveats: Approximately two-week clone count variance significantly increased as total template count grew. Technical replicates showed approximately 1.2 changed clones; roughly two weeks approximately 16; four weeks 19.

Sequenced material: blood. The receptor comes from a person between 18 and 75 years old in good health. The J gene is TRBJ2-7, the V gene TRBV7-2; no clear D. The CDR3 DNA follows: TGTGCCAGCACCATTAACTACTACGAGCAGTACTTC. Its protein product is CASTINYYEQYF.